One and the same sample provided the 19 T cell receptor beta chains below, sequenced in a study of blood T cell repertoires in COVID-19. Repertoires were generated with immunoSEQ multiplex PCR, while TCRdb's copy carries only in-frame clones and drops some. The data contain 60,000 or so clones, almost 85% of them seen just once; the ten biggest clones take up roughly 3.2%. What was sequenced was peripheral blood. These TCRs come from a man in his sixties with acute or convalescent COVID-19.

The chain couples TRBV2 to TRBJ2-1; D may be TRBD2 (6 bases). CDR1 and CDR2 (germline): SNHLY, FYNNEI. CDR3 size: 13 residues. Trimming removed 7 bases from V and 6 bases from J, with 13 bases in between. The CDR3 is CASMAGWANEQFF. The CDR3 bases are TGTGCCAGCATGGCGGGGTGGGCCAATGAGCAGTTCTTC.

V is TRBV2 and J is TRBJ1-3; TRBD1 is a possible D gene (5 bases). The CDR3 is 15 residues long. V was trimmed by 7 bases and J by 2 bases, leaving 15 bases between them. Germline-derived CDR1 and CDR2 are SNHLY and FYNNEI. DNA of the CDR3: TGTGCCAGCATGGCAGCAGGGTCGCCTGGAAACACCATATATTTT. It is translated as CASMAAGSPGNTIYF.

The chain employs TRBV19 and TRBJ1-1; possible D gene TRBD1, 5 bases. CDR3 length: 15 amino acids. Between the trimmed V and J ends, which lost 10 bases and 3 bases, there was a span of 21 bases. CDR1 and CDR2 from the germline V gene are LNHDA and SQIVND (reference sequence). CDR3 in DNA: TGTGCCACCTCGGGGGACCCAGTGAGGTACACTGAAGCTTTCTTT. It yields the protein CATSGDPVRYTEAFF.

This sequence joins TRBV18 and TRBJ1-2; possible D gene TRBD1, 5 bases. The CDR3 has 15 residues. The germline CDR1 and CDR2 sequences are KGHSH and LQKENI. V was shortened by 3 bases and J by 1 base, with 12 bases between the two germline ends. The DNA for the CDR3 is TGTGCCAGCTCACCGAGTAGGACACTTAACTATGGCTACACCTTC. Its protein product is CASSPSRTLNYGYTF.

This clone was seen a few times. The genes are TRBV7-8 and TRBJ1-1; D gene ambiguous. V lost 7 bases to trimming and J lost 4 bases, with 13 bases between them. Germline CDR1 is SGHVS and CDR2 is FQNEAQ. The CDR3 length is 13 residues. Here the CDR3 reads CASTKGGGTEAFF. CDR3 sequence (DNA): TGTGCCAGCACGAAGGGAGGCGGCACTGAAGCTTTCTTT.

The J gene is TRBJ1-4, the V gene TRBV19, with D maybe TRBD1 (5 bases). Germline values: CDR1 LNHDA, CDR2 SQIVND (reference sequence). Trimming removed 7 bases at V and 7 bases at J, with 10 bases between. This CDR3 is built from 12 residues. The CDR3 DNA reads as TGTGCCAGTACCCTAAGGGGTGAAAAACTGTTTTTT. It translates to CASTLRGEKLFF.

The rearrangement links TRBV19 to TRBJ1-1; D possibly corresponds to TRBD1 (6 bases). Between the trimmed V and J ends, which lost 3 bases and 0 bases, there was a span of 11 bases. There are 15 residues in the CDR3. Germline CDR1 reads LNHDA; CDR2 reads SQIVND (reference sequence). CDR3 sequence: CASSIWGQMNTEAFF. The CDR3 coding sequence is TGTGCCAGTAGTATTTGGGGACAAATGAACACTGAAGCTTTCTTT.

The rearrangement links TRBV29-1 to TRBJ2-1, with TRBD2 identical over 9 bases. Germline assignment: CDR1 SQVTM and CDR2 ANQGSEA. The V segment lost 4 bases and the J segment 5 bases; nucleotides outside the gene matches: 3. The CDR3 totals 13 residues. CDR3 residues: CSVGRGGNNEQFF. CDR3 coding DNA: TGCAGCGTTGGGCGGGGGGGAAACAATGAGCAGTTCTTC.

This rearrangement joins TRBV12-3 or TRBV12-4 to TRBJ2-5; D unclear. Trimming removed 2 bases from V and 9 bases from J, with 10 bases in between. The length of the CDR3 is 12 residues. CDR3 nucleotide sequence: TGTGCCAGCAGTTTAATTCGCGGTCCCCAGTACTTC. Protein: CASSLIRGPQYF.

V usage is TRBV5-1 and J usage is TRBJ2-7, with D possibly being TRBD1 (5 bases). The germline V and J ends were trimmed by 1 base and 3 bases, with 8 bases remaining between them. The CDR3 runs 13 residues. The germline gives CDR1 SGHRS, CDR2 YFSETQ. The CDR3 DNA reads TGCGCCAGCAGCTTGTTTGACAGCTACGAGCAGTACTTC. It encodes CASSLFDSYEQYF.

This clone has just one count. The rearrangement uses TRBV2 and TRBJ1-5; 7 nucleotides align to TRBD1. V was pared by 6 bases and J by 3 bases, with 2 bases of the junction left unmatched. The length of the CDR3 is 13 residues. Germline V gene data show CDR1 as SNHLY and CDR2 as FYNNEI. CDR3 nucleotide sequence: TGTGCCAGCAGGGGACAGCTCAATCAGCCCCAGCATTTT. Amino acids: CASRGQLNQPQHF.

The CDR3 nucleotides read TGTGCCAGCAGCTCTAGCGGGGGGAACACCGGGGAGCTGTTTTTT. Translation gives CASSSSGGNTGELFF. The V gene is TRBV7-3, the J gene TRBJ2-2, with 10 bases matching TRBD2. Trimming cost V 4 bases and J 1 base; bases outside gene matches: 0. Germline-derived CDR1 and CDR2 are SGHTA and FQGTGA. The CDR3 is made up of 15 amino acids.

This clone was found a few times. The rearrangement links TRBV4-2 to TRBJ2-3; maybe TRBD2 (6 bases). This CDR3 contains 17 residues. Deletions cut 2 bases from V and 6 bases from J, with 21 bases between. Looked up from germline, CDR1 is LGHNA and CDR2 is YNFKEQ. The CDR3 DNA reads TGTGCCAGCAGCCAAAATCGGGGCGGGGAAGCCCCCGATACGCAGTATTTT. It yields the protein CASSQNRGGEAPDTQYF.

CDR3 DNA sequence: TGTGCCAGCAGCCAGGACTACGGCCTGGGAGGCTACACCTTC. Its protein product is CASSQDYGLGGYTF. V usage is TRBV5-4 and J usage is TRBJ1-2, with unresolved D. Looked up from germline, CDR1 is SGHNT and CDR2 is YYREEE (reference sequence). The CDR3 length is 14 residues. Trimming took off 4 bases at V and 8 bases at J, with 18 bases between the two ends. The full variable domain, in which reference TRBV5-4 and TRBJ1-2 provide the parts outside the CDR3, is ETGVTQSPTHLIKTRGQQVTLRCSSQSGHNTVSWYQQALGQGPQFIFQYYREEENGRGNFPPRFSGLQFPNYSSELNVNALELDDSALYLCASSQDYGLGGYTFGSGTRLTVV.

The CDR3, as DNA: TGTGCCAGCACCCCTGGGAGGAGGAATAATTCACCCCTCCACTTT. This sequence encodes CASTPGRRNNSPLHF. The rearrangement links TRBV27 to TRBJ1-6; no definite D call. CDR1 is MNHEY, CDR2 SMNVEV, per germline (reference sequence). V lost 7 bases and J 5 bases, leaving 15 bases between the germline ends. This CDR3 region has 15 residues.

The CDR3 bases are TGTGCCAGCAGATCTTTCCCCGGGACAGGGGGCTCACCCCTCCACTTT. This translates into CASRSFPGTGGSPLHF. The chain links TRBV28 to TRBJ1-6; 12 bases agree with TRBD1. The length of the CDR3 is 16 residues. CDR1 and CDR2 from the germline V gene are MDHEN and SYDVKM. The ends lost 6 bases at V and 10 bases at J; junction bases unmatched: 10.

Worth noting for this clone: The missing conserved phenylalanine or tryptophan at the end of this CDR3 makes a read error likely. Because the CDR3's place on the DNA is in doubt, the DNA is left out and the CDR3 is given as listed by TCRdb. The V gene is TRBV6-5, the J gene TRBJ1-2; TRBD1, the D gene given by the table, was not confirmed from the DNA. The length of the CDR3 is 12 amino acids, counting both ends. CDR1 and CDR2 (germline): MNHEY, SVGAGI. CDR3 amino acids: CATEKGTGTTGV.

The rearrangement links TRBV7-6 to TRBJ2-7; 10 bases are a match to TRBD1. Trimming removed 0 bases from V and 3 bases from J; junction bases left unmatched: 2. CDR3 length: 15 amino acids. The V gene's germline CDR1 is SGHVS and CDR2 FNYEAQ. The CDR3 bases are TGTGCCAGCAGCTTAGCCGGGACAGGGGACTACGAGCAGTACTTC. This encodes CASSLAGTGDYEQYF.

This chain joins TRBV5-1 and TRBJ2-2, with D possibly TRBD1 on 6 matching bases. The germline V gene has CDR1 SGHRS and CDR2 YFSETQ. The CDR3 extends over 15 amino acids. With 1 base removed from V and 4 bases from J, the gap between germline ends came to 11 bases. The CDR3: CASSLQQGSTGELFF. The CDR3 nucleotides are TGCGCCAGCAGCTTGCAGCAGGGGAGCACCGGGGAGCTGTTTTTT.